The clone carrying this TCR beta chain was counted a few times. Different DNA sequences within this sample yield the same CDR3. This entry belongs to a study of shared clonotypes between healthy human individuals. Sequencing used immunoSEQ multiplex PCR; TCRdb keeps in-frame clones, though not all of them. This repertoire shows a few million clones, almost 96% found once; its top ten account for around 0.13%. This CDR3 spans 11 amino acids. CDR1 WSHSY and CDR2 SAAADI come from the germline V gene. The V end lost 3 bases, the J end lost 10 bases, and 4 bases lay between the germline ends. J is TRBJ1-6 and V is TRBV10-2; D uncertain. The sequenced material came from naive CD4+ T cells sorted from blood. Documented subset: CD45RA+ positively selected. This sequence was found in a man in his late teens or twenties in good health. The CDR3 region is CASSDPSPLHF. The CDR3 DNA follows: TGCGCCAGCAGTGATCCGTCACCCCTCCACTTT.